Below are 14 T cell receptor beta chains sequenced from a single sample in a study of long-term antiretroviral therapy in people with HIV (dated by TCRdb to the early 2020s). Sequencing of the TRB variable region was done with the immunoSEQ hsTCRB v3.0 assay at survey level resolution. The immuneACCESS repertoire file appears here via TCRdb, limited to in-frame rearrangements. These files lack a portion of the clones; in checked studies, under half of the deficit traces to unresolved V genes, and the cause of the others is not known. This sample gives around 25,000 clones in total; about 85% of them show up just once. Around 10% of the sample goes to the ten largest clones. The specimen comprised unsorted PBMCs, sampled 2.3 years after starting antiretroviral therapy. All receptors derive from a man aged 40-49 years with HIV.

The chain couples TRBV27 to TRBJ1-4, with D perhaps TRBD1 (6 bases). Trimming cost V 2 bases and J 3 bases, with 10 bases left between them. The CDR3 totals 15 residues. Germline CDR1 and CDR2: MNHEY and SMNVEV (reference sequence). This CDR3 reads CASSLVGGANEKLFF. The CDR3, as DNA: TGTGCCAGCAGTTTAGTAGGGGGGGCTAATGAAAAACTGTTTTTT.

DNA of the CDR3: TGCGCCAGCAGCCCCGGAGGGGCAGTCGTCGGATCTGGCTACACCTTC. This sequence encodes CASSPGGAVVGSGYTF. The rearrangement joins TRBV5-1 to TRBJ1-2, with D maybe TRBD1 (5 bases). The CDR3 length is 16 residues. Germline loops: CDR1 SGHRS, CDR2 YFSETQ. Trimming cost V 4 bases and J 7 bases, with 23 bases left between them.

This sequence joins TRBV7-9 and TRBJ1-2, with no clear D. The CDR3 consists of 12 residues. Germline CDR1 and CDR2: SEHNR and FQNEAQ (reference sequence). V lost 5 bases to trimming and J lost 3 bases, with 7 bases between them. Here the CDR3 reads CASSQADYGYTF. In DNA form, the CDR3 reads TGTGCCAGCAGCCAGGCAGACTATGGCTACACCTTC.

The chain employs TRBV19 and TRBJ1-1; TRBD1 is a possible D gene (6 bases). The CDR3 runs 15 residues. CDR1 is LNHDA and CDR2 is SQIVND in the germline V gene (reference sequence). V was clipped by 5 bases and J by 3 bases, with 16 bases between them. Here the CDR3 reads CASSADLEGDTEAFF. Written as DNA, the CDR3 is TGTGCCAGTAGTGCCGACTTGGAGGGGGACACTGAAGCTTTCTTT.

The chain recombines TRBV7-9 with TRBJ2-7, with D possibly TRBD1 on 8 matching bases. Trimming stripped 0 bases from V and 5 bases from J, with 17 bases between. CDR3 length: 16 residues. CDR1 and CDR2 (germline): SEHNR, FQNEAQ (reference sequence). This CDR3 reads CASSLAIITGGDEQYF. Written as DNA, the CDR3 is TGTGCCAGCAGCTTAGCTATAATAACAGGGGGGGACGAGCAGTACTTC.

The chain couples TRBV5-4 to TRBJ1-6; D uncertain. CDR1 SGHNT and CDR2 YYREEE come from the germline V gene (reference sequence). The V gene lost 6 bases and the J gene lost 8 bases, with 12 bases spanning the gap. The CDR3 spans 13 residues. The CDR3 DNA follows: TGTGCCAGCACTGGACGGGATTATTCACCCCTCCACTTT. Residues: CASTGRDYSPLHF.

The chain uses TRBV19 and TRBJ1-6; D may be TRBD1 (5 bases). The CDR3 is 14 residues long. Trimming cost V 3 bases and J 5 bases, with 8 bases left between them. Per germline, CDR1 LNHDA and CDR2 SQIVND (reference sequence). In DNA form, the CDR3 reads TGTGCCAGTAGTATGGGGGTCAATAATTCACCCCTCCACTTT. Encoded protein: CASSMGVNNSPLHF.

The chain is built from TRBV6-1 and TRBJ1-1; unclear D gene. The CDR3 totals 11 residues. V lost 4 bases and J lost 4, with 4 bases in between. Germline CDR1 reads MNHNS; CDR2 reads SASEGT. The CDR3 region has the DNA TGTGCCAGCAGTGCGTCCACTGAAGCTTTCTTT. Translating it yields CASSASTEAFF.

This chain joins TRBV5-4 and TRBJ1-1, with D perhaps TRBD1 (6 bases). The CDR3 totals 16 residues. Trimming left V 0 bases short and J 0 bases short, with 12 bases between. Germline assignment: CDR1 SGHNT and CDR2 YYREEE (reference sequence). In DNA, the CDR3 is TGTGCCAGCAGCTTGGAGGCGCAGGGGTTGAACACTGAAGCTTTCTTT. Protein sequence: CASSLEAQGLNTEAFF.

This sequence joins TRBV29-1 and TRBJ2-7, with D possibly TRBD1 on 6 matching bases. The germline CDR1 and CDR2 sequences are SQVTM and ANQGSEA. V was clipped by 6 bases and J by 7 bases, with 19 bases between them. This CDR3 has 13 residues. CDR3 bases: TGCAGCGTCCTCGGCCCCGGACAGTTAGAGCAGTACTTC. Translated: CSVLGPGQLEQYF.

With respect to this clone: Other DNA variants within this sample encode the same CDR3. The rearrangement links TRBV6-1 to TRBJ1-5; weak D call: TRBD1 (5 bases). This CDR3 comprises 15 residues. Germline V lookup: CDR1 MNHNS, CDR2 SASEGT. V was pared by 1 base and J by 4 bases, with 11 bases between. The CDR3 DNA reads TGTGCCAGCAGTGAAGAGCCATCAGGGAATCAGCCCCAGCATTTT. Translation gives CASSEEPSGNQPQHF.

The chain combines TRBV11-2 with TRBJ2-1; the D is unclear. CDR1 and CDR2 (germline): SGHAT, FQNNGV. The CDR3 spans 13 residues. Trimming shortened V by 1 base and J by 4 bases, and 5 bases separated the two germline ends. In nucleotides, the CDR3 is TGTGCCAGCAGCTTAGTACAGTACAATGAGCAGTTCTTC. This gives the protein CASSLVQYNEQFF.

This clone occurred a few times. The rearrangement joins TRBV19 to TRBJ2-2; 12 nucleotides match TRBD1. Looked up from germline, CDR1 is LNHDA and CDR2 is SQIVND (reference sequence). Trimming took 6 bases from V and 7 from J; bases not matched to a gene: 6. CDR3 length: 15 residues. The CDR3 bases are TGTGCCAGTAGACAAGGGACAGGGGGCGGCGGGGAGCTGTTTTTT. Translated: CASRQGTGGGGELFF. Using reference TRBV19 and TRBJ2-2 for the parts outside the CDR3, the full variable domain is DGGITQSPKYLFRKEGQNVTLSCEQNLNHDAMYWYRQDPGQGLRLIYYSQIVNDFQKGDIAEGYSVSREKKESFPLTVTSAQKNPTAFYLCASRQGTGGGGELFFGEGSRLTVL.

The rearrangement uses TRBV28 and TRBJ1-2, with D possibly matching TRBD1 (6 bases). Per germline, CDR1 MDHEN and CDR2 SYDVKM. Between the trimmed V and J ends, which lost 6 bases and 4 bases, there was a span of 15 bases. The CDR3 sequence is 14 residues long. Here the CDR3 reads CASSGQTLIYGYTF. As DNA, the CDR3 is TGTGCCAGCAGCGGACAGACCCTGATCTATGGCTACACCTTC.